This record looks at one T cell receptor beta chain sequence and its context. Methods used by the authors: How many nucleated cells were present was estimated from reference gene primer amplification. TCRdb's copy holds only in-frame clones and misses some; the assay was immunoSEQ multiplex PCR. The V and J calls and clone size come from that table; D and trimming were worked out from the DNA. The table records around 170,000 clones, about 74% of them present only once. The sample is drawn from a study of blood T cell repertoires in COVID-19. On the study more broadly: COVID-19 samples, acute and convalescent, were from the United States, Italy and Spain. Nucleic acid was either cDNA or gDNA, and it came from T cells, B-cell-depleted T cells, or PBMCs.

This CDR3 comprises 12 residues. Trimming removed 8 bases at V and 5 bases at J, with 13 bases between. In germline, CDR1 is GTSNPN, CDR2 SVGIG (reference sequence). The genes are TRBV30 and TRBJ1-5, with a tentative D call TRBD1 (5 bases). Sequenced: peripheral blood. The TCR comes from a woman older than 75 with acute or convalescent COVID-19. CDR3 nucleotides: TGTGCCGGGGGACTTCCAGATCAGCCCCAGCATTTT. Translating it yields CAGGLPDQPQHF.